This T cell receptor beta chain was sequenced in a study of T cells in Graves' hyperthyroidism and ophthalmopathy (dated by TCRdb to between 2017 and 2020). The study in broad terms: Peripheral blood samples were taken at the time of initial diagnosis, prior to any treatment. Once sampling was done, hyperthyroidism patients were given methimazole at a starting dose of 30 mg daily, whereas ophthalmopathy patients were given high-dose intravenous methylprednisolone. Whether ophthalmopathy could be predicted prospectively was tested in an independent validation cohort made up of roughly 19 hyperthyroidism patients plus 17 patients who later progressed to ophthalmopathy. The approximately 95 discovery patients were divided at random into training and test sets in a 7:3 ratio. To identify TCR V-J signatures that set the groups apart, the researchers used a discovery cohort of about a hundred patients, made up of 43 with Graves' ophthalmopathy and some 56 with stable Graves' hyperthyroidism. The paper describes TCR Vbeta CDR3 sequencing of some 130 peripheral blood samples, made up of 43 ophthalmopathy patients, 70 to 75 hyperthyroidism patients and 17 progressor patients. In addition, the study compared T-cell repertoires in thyroid tissue and in blood from roughly 6 Graves' hyperthyroidism patients. Results and caveats for the whole study, not just this receptor: A 13 V-J signature model separated ophthalmopathy from stable hyperthyroidism, with 87.88% sensitivity and roughly 81% specificity in cross-validation and 80%/75% in testing. Blood samples also contained most of the expanded thyroid clonotypes (frequency above 0.001), which suggests that blood repertoires may reflect thyroid immune responses. In validation, progression to ophthalmopathy was predicted by the model with 70.59% sensitivity and nearly 75% specificity, a median of around 5.9 months before onset. No statistical method was used to set the sample size in advance, and investigators knew the group allocation.

Ophthalmopathy patients had moderately to severely active disease, with a Clinical Activity Score of 3 or more, a NOSPECS grade of 4 or more, and a disease duration of less than 3 months. The study excluded patients with uncontrolled infections, other autoimmune diseases, pregnancy or lactation. Clinical symptoms, serum thyroxine and TRAb, thyroid ultrasound, and orbital computed tomography formed the basis for the diagnoses. PBMCs were separated from 10 ml of fresh peripheral blood using Ficoll-Paque density gradient centrifugation. Total RNA was extracted with Trizol reagent, and quality was checked on an Agilent 2100 Bioanalyzer. Amplification of TCR beta CDR3 regions was carried out from RNA transcripts. For the first round of RT-PCR on the TCR CDR3, the HTBI primer set was used together with the Qiagen OneStep RT-PCR kit. Libraries were constructed in a second round of multiplex PCR, after which size selection and purification were performed. Sequencing of the libraries was done on an Illumina HiSeq2000 using paired-end 100 bp reads. The published analysis was carried out like this. SOAPnuke was used to process the raw data, throwing out any read that contained adapters or uncalled bases, had a mean Phred below 15, or lacked an exact constant-primer or identifier match. COPE v1.2.5 was used to merge high-quality paired reads, and clonotypes were defined as unique nucleotide sequences. MiTCR v1.1 was used to align the clonotypes against IMGT TRBV, TRBD and TRBJ reference segments. Only V-J combinations with frequency above 0.0001, covering 99% to 99.2% of repertoires, were analysed. A TCS score was defined as the ratio of F50 (clonal expansion) to E x V (chaos), with BLOSUM62-based TCRdist applied between CDR3 peptides within each V-J. Welch's t-statistics and random forest reduced 500 to 550 V-J features to roughly 13, which were used in a naive Bayes classifier (R e1071). The raw public reads went through TCRdb reprocessing: fastp at Q25, MiXCR clone calling, in-frame beta chains kept. Rows with one shared CDR3 protein collapse into an entry with the most common genes and DNA. These V and J calls originate from TCRdb's pipeline instead of the authors' own analysis. The sample table shows some 490,000 distinct CDR3 sequences, and around 16% are seen once. The top ten hold 25% to 30% of the sample.

This clonotype was detected many times. Its antigen is not yet known. No base quality information exists; no much larger clone differs at one position. Trimming costs V 1 base and J 0 bases, and their ends lie 10 bases apart. Including cysteine and phenylalanine, the CDR3 has 15 amino acids. The read is trimmed to its CDR3 DNA, 45 bases read in frame from base 1. CDR1 and CDR2 were assigned from the germline V gene as SGHRS and YFSETQ. The V gene is TRBV5-1 and the J gene is TRBJ2-5; the D gene is not confidently resolved. The clonotype was recovered from a woman in her 30s with Graves' ophthalmopathy. The sequencing input was blood. The CDR3 in this case is CASSLYSPYQETQYF. The sequence in DNA is TGCGCCAGCAGCTTGTACAGCCCGTACCAAGAGACCCAGTACTTC.